These 2 T cell receptor beta chains were sequenced from one sample in a study of blood T cell repertoires in COVID-19. Repertoires were generated with immunoSEQ multiplex PCR, while TCRdb's copy carries only in-frame clones and drops some. The repertoire holds fewer than 400,000 clones, with approximately 87% as singletons. Sequenced sample: PBMCs or T cells enriched from blood (not recorded which). These receptors all stem from a woman aged 45-65 years who had recovered from COVID-19.

This chain uses TRBV28 with TRBJ1-6; D not resolved. V was trimmed by 1 base and J by 7 bases, leaving 17 bases between them. This CDR3 is built from 17 residues. From germline, CDR1 is MDHEN and CDR2 SYDVKM. DNA for the CDR3: TGTGCCAGCAGTTTATCGTCGGGTTTGGTGGCAAATTCACCCCTCCACTTT. Residues: CASSLSSGLVANSPLHF.

The rearrangement joins TRBV5-1 to TRBJ1-2, with 12 bases that match TRBD1. Germline V gene data show CDR1 as SGHRS and CDR2 as YFSETQ. The length of the CDR3 is 14 residues. Losses at the gene ends were 1 base for V and 8 bases for J; bases not matched to a gene: 3. CDR3: CASSLKGQGAGYTF. CDR3 DNA sequence: TGCGCCAGCAGCTTGAAGGGACAGGGGGCCGGCTACACCTTC.